This T cell receptor beta chain was documented in a study of T-cell reconstitution after alpha-beta-depleted transplantation in children. Preparing the TCRbeta library involved the use of unique molecular identifiers. One entry per CDR3 protein results from TCRdb running MiXCR on the PCR reads. The profile covers some 340,000 distinct CDR3 sequences, with 10% appearing a single time and 2% to 2.5% taken by the ten largest. The CDR3 spans 17 residues. Trimming removed 2 bases from V and 4 bases from J; junction bases left unmatched: 10. Per germline, CDR1 LGHNA and CDR2 YNFKEQ. This clonotype was observed many times.

The receptor's source is a human donor who donated a stem cell graft to a child with acute lymphoblastic leukemia. The starting material was PBMCs from the stem cell graft donor, obtained from the stem cell graft. The chain is built from TRBV4-2 and TRBJ2-7; 11 nucleotides align to TRBD1. As DNA, the CDR3 is TGTGCCAGCAGCCAACAAGGGGGGGGACAGGGGGGATACGAGCAGTACTTC. It translates to CASSQQGGGQGGYEQYF.